Sequencing of this TCR beta chain was carried out in a study of cytomegalovirus exposure and HLA in healthy donors. Study outcomes and limitations: Subsequent analysis found a tendency for first-cohort TCR clusters to co-occur within the 120 or so validation repertoires. There were 150 to 200 TCR beta chains listed as cytomegalovirus-associated. Rarity characterized most TCR sequences, yet some public TCRs appeared in many donors.

In the case of this clone: Its specificity is unknown.

The germline V and J ends were trimmed by 1 base and 2 bases, with 12 bases remaining between them. The V gene's germline CDR1 is SGHDT and CDR2 YYEEEE. CDR3 length: 15 amino acids. Measured with immunoSEQ multiplex PCR; TCRdb has only the in-frame clones, and not every one. The data hold around 220,000 clones, with about 91% observed a single time. What was sequenced was PBMCs. The receptor comes from a woman aged 18-29 years in good health and CMV-seronegative. This chain joins TRBV5-6 and TRBJ2-5; no definite D call. In nucleotides, the CDR3 is TGTGCCAGCAGCTTGTGGGCAGACGTACAAGAGACCCAGTACTTC. Amino acid sequence: CASSLWADVQETQYF.